What follows is one T cell receptor beta chain and its context. This record comes from a study of blood T cell repertoires in COVID-19. Study-wide context: Collection of acute and convalescent COVID-19 samples took place in the United States, Italy and Spain. Nucleic acid was either cDNA or gDNA, and it came from T cells, B-cell-depleted T cells, or PBMCs.

In the original workflow: Quantification of nucleated cells was approximated via reference gene primer amplification. Using immunoSEQ multiplex PCR, the repertoire was profiled, and TCRdb retains in-frame clones only, with some absent. V, J and clone size were drawn from that table, and D and trimming were deduced from the DNA. Of 200,000 to 250,000 clones listed, roughly 90% are singletons. Sequenced input: peripheral blood. The clonotype was recovered from a man between 60 and 70 years old who had recovered from COVID-19.

CDR3 coding DNA: TGTGCCAGCAGCTTAGTTGGGACACCAGAAAGGGAGACCCAGTACTTC. It yields the protein CASSLVGTPERETQYF. The V call is TRBV7-2, the J call TRBJ2-5; the D gene is possibly TRBD1 (6 bases). This CDR3 has 16 amino acids. The V gene lost 1 base and the J gene lost 5 bases, with 17 bases spanning the gap. Germline assignment: CDR1 SGHTA and CDR2 FQGNSA.